The clone carrying this TCR beta chain has a handful of counts. This entry comes from a study of blood T cell repertoires in COVID-19. Study details: Material from acute and convalescent COVID-19 was sourced from the United States, Italy and Spain. From T cells, B-cell-depleted T cells, or PBMCs came the material, which was cDNA or gDNA.

The CDR3 is 14 residues long. Germline V CDR1 and CDR2: SGDLS, YYNGEE. V lost 2 bases, J lost 3 bases, and 12 bases lay in between. Original processing notes: Amplification from reference gene primers served as the basis for estimated nucleated cell counts. Sequencing was performed with immunoSEQ multiplex PCR; in TCRdb, only in-frame clones are kept and a portion is missing. That table supplies the V and J calls and clone size; D and trimming were determined from the DNA. The sample has fewer than 300,000 clones, over 70% seen once. This sequence originates from an elderly woman with acute or convalescent COVID-19. The chain carries TRBV9 and TRBJ2-7; perhaps TRBD2 as D (5 bases). The specimen was peripheral blood. CDR3 in DNA: TGTGCCAGCAGCGTTAACGCAGGAGGCTACGAGCAGTACTTC. This codes for CASSVNAGGYEQYF.